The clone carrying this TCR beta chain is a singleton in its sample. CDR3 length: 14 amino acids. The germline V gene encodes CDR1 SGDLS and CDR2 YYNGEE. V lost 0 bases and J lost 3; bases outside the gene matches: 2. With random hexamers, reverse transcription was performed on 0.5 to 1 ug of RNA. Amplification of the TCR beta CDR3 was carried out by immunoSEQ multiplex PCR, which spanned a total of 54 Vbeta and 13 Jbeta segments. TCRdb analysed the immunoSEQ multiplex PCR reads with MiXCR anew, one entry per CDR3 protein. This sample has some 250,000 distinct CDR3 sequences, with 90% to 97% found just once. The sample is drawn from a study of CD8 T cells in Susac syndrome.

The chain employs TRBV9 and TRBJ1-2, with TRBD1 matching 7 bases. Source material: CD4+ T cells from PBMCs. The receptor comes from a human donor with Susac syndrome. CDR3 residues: CASSVAGTDYGYTF. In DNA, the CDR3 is TGTGCCAGCAGCGTAGCTGGGACAGACTATGGCTACACCTTC.